Presented here are 29 T cell receptor beta chains from one specimen sequenced in a study of Ad26.COV2.S vaccination and SARS-CoV-2 variants. Treatment given: some 20 received Ad26.COV2.S at low or high dose, single or two shots; about 5 received placebo; per-sample allocation not given. Samples were taken on day 63 after the first vaccine or placebo injection. Sequencing was performed with immunoSEQ multiplex PCR; in TCRdb, only in-frame clones are kept and a portion is missing. The sample lists around 340,000 clones; about 88% were seen once. The source was peripheral blood, collected in a trial of Ad26.COV2.S vaccine versus placebo. These receptors were taken from a person between 18 and 60 years old who received the Ad26.COV2.S COVID-19 vaccine or a placebo.

The gene calls are TRBV28 and TRBJ1-1, with D unclear. Germline values: CDR1 MDHEN, CDR2 SYDVKM. The CDR3 loop spans 11 amino acids. The chain's CDR3 is CATSRNTEAFF. CDR3 in DNA: TGTGCGACTTCCAGGAACACTGAAGCTTTCTTT.

The chain is built from TRBV6-5 and TRBJ1-2; no clear D. Trimming removed 0 bases at V and 8 bases at J, with 13 bases between. This CDR3 region has 14 residues. Germline loops: CDR1 MNHEY, CDR2 SVGAGI. The DNA for the CDR3 is TGTGCCAGCAGTTACTCGATCGGACGGAGGGGCTACACCTTC. It yields the protein CASSYSIGRRGYTF.

This chain uses TRBV19 with TRBJ1-1; D might be TRBD1 (5 bases). Germline values: CDR1 LNHDA, CDR2 SQIVND (reference sequence). Trimming cost V 6 bases and J 6 bases, with 20 bases left between them. CDR3 length equals 15 residues. CDR3 DNA sequence: TGTGCCAGTAGCCGGCAGGGCAGAGGGCAGGCTGAAGCTTTCTTT. Translated, it gives CASSRQGRGQAEAFF.

This rearrangement joins TRBV7-2 to TRBJ2-3; D unresolved. CDR1 is SGHTA and CDR2 is FQGNSA in the germline V gene. The CDR3 consists of 17 residues. The germline V and J ends were trimmed by 1 base and 4 bases, with 18 bases remaining between them. The CDR3 DNA is TGTGCCAGCAGCTTAGACCGGGCAGGTCTTTACGCAGATACGCAGTATTTT. It yields the protein CASSLDRAGLYADTQYF.

The chain is built from TRBV27 and TRBJ1-6; possibly TRBD1 for D (5 bases). V lost 5 bases and J 1 base, leaving 18 bases between the germline ends. From germline, CDR1 is MNHEY and CDR2 SMNVEV (reference sequence). There are 18 residues in the CDR3. CDR3 protein: CASSPPLRWGSYNSPLHF. DNA for the CDR3: TGTGCCAGCAGTCCCCCCCTTCGTTGGGGGTCCTATAATTCACCCCTCCACTTT.

V gene TRBV27 combines with J gene TRBJ1-2; tentative D call: TRBD1 (5 bases). V lost 5 bases, J lost 2 bases, and 12 bases lay in between. In germline, CDR1 is MNHEY, CDR2 SMNVEV (reference sequence). The CDR3 spans 14 residues. The CDR3 loop reads CASSNRGVNYGYTF. Written as DNA, the CDR3 is TGTGCCAGCAGTAATAGGGGTGTAAACTATGGCTACACCTTC.

J is TRBJ2-7 and V is TRBV10-2, with D perhaps TRBD1 (5 bases). The length of the CDR3 is 15 residues. Trimming left V 6 bases short and J 0 bases short, with 15 bases between. Germline values: CDR1 WSHSY, CDR2 SAAADI. The CDR3 DNA reads TGCGCCAGCAGCGAAGGGGTCGTGAGCTCCTACGAGCAGTACTTC. Its translation: CASSEGVVSSYEQYF.

This clone has a single count. This chain joins TRBV30 and TRBJ1-6; D is unclear. The CDR3 has 15 residues. The V end lost 1 base, the J end lost 7 bases, and 14 bases lay between the germline ends. Germline CDR1 and CDR2: GTSNPN and SVGIG (reference sequence). The CDR3 sequence is CAWSDRLGENSPLHF. The CDR3 DNA reads TGTGCCTGGAGTGACCGCCTCGGGGAAAATTCACCCCTCCACTTT.

The chain uses TRBV5-1 and TRBJ2-7; D is possibly TRBD1 or TRBD2 (5 bases each). Trimming took off 3 bases at V and 6 bases at J, with 16 bases between the two ends. From germline, CDR1 is SGHRS and CDR2 YFSETQ. The CDR3 contains 14 residues. The DNA of the CDR3 is TGCGCCAGCAGCTGGCAGGGAGAGGGGTCCGAGCAGTACTTC. Its protein is CASSWQGEGSEQYF.

The chain is built from TRBV5-1 and TRBJ2-5; tentatively, D is TRBD1 or TRBD2 (5 bases each). The germline CDR1 and CDR2 sequences are SGHRS and YFSETQ. Trimming took off 4 bases at V and 2 bases at J, with 9 bases between the two ends. CDR3 length: 13 residues. Written as DNA, the CDR3 is TGCGCCAGCAGCCCGGGACCGCAAGAGACCCAGTACTTC. Protein: CASSPGPQETQYF.

The chain joins TRBV7-9 to TRBJ2-3; D not resolved. Trimming removed 5 bases from V and 4 bases from J, with 16 bases in between. In germline, CDR1 is SEHNR, CDR2 FQNEAQ (reference sequence). The CDR3 extends over 15 amino acids. The CDR3 DNA reads TGTGCCAGCAGCCAAACAGCAGTAGCACCAGATACGCAGTATTTT. This sequence encodes CASSQTAVAPDTQYF.

This clone appeared once. The chain links TRBV28 to TRBJ2-4; no clear D gene. Trimming cost V 1 base and J 0 bases, with 10 bases left between them. The CDR3 extends over 16 amino acids. Per germline, CDR1 MDHEN and CDR2 SYDVKM. CDR3 in DNA: TGTGCCAGCAGTTTATCTGGTTCCCTAGCCAAAAACATTCAGTACTTC. Translation: CASSLSGSLAKNIQYF.

This clone has only one observation. The V call is TRBV19, the J call TRBJ2-7; maybe TRBD2 (6 bases). The germline CDR1 and CDR2 sequences are LNHDA and SQIVND (reference sequence). Deletions cut 4 bases from V and 6 bases from J, with 10 bases between. The CDR3 has 12 residues. This chain's CDR3 is CASSNWDFEQYF. CDR3 DNA: TGTGCCAGTAGTAATTGGGACTTCGAGCAGTACTTC.

The chain has TRBV4-1 and TRBJ2-3; D is uncertain. V was cut by 3 bases and J by 6 bases, with 7 bases left in between. The CDR3 contains 12 residues. Per the germline V gene, CDR1 is MGHRA and CDR2 is YSYEKL. CDR3 coding DNA: TGCGCCAGCAGCCACTTGGCGGATACGCAGTATTTT. This gives the protein CASSHLADTQYF.

The V gene is TRBV27, the J gene TRBJ2-7, with unresolved D. The CDR3 has 11 residues. Trimming left V 6 bases short and J 3 bases short, with 6 bases between. CDR1 and CDR2 from the germline V gene are MNHEY and SMNVEV (reference sequence). The DNA of the CDR3 is TGTGCCAGCAGATCCCTCTACGAGCAGTACTTC. Protein product: CASRSLYEQYF.

This chain joins TRBV11-2 and TRBJ2-7, with D unresolved. V lost 2 bases, J lost 4 bases, and 15 bases lay in between. Germline V gene sequence: CDR1 SGHAT, CDR2 FQNNGV. This CDR3 contains 15 residues. CDR3 bases: TGTGCCAGCAGCTTAATGTGGGCGGTCCAGTACGAGCAGTACTTC. Amino acid sequence: CASSLMWAVQYEQYF. Variable domain in full (rest from reference TRBV11-2 and TRBJ2-7): EAGVAQSPRYKIIEKRQSVAFWCNPISGHATLYWYQQILGQGPKLLIQFQNNGVVDDSQLPKDRFSAERLKGVDSTLKIQPAKLEDSAVYLCASSLMWAVQYEQYFGPGTRLTVT.

The rearrangement links TRBV27 to TRBJ2-7; no clear D gene. V gave up 4 bases and J gave up 5 bases, with 9 bases separating them. Germline V lookup: CDR1 MNHEY, CDR2 SMNVEV (reference sequence). The CDR3 sequence is 12 residues long. The CDR3 sequence: CASSYNTDEQYF. The CDR3 DNA sequence: TGTGCCAGCAGTTATAATACCGACGAGCAGTACTTC.

The rearrangement links TRBV9 to TRBJ1-2; 11 bases line up with TRBD1. Germline V gene data show CDR1 as SGDLS and CDR2 as YYNGEE. Trimming took 5 bases from V and 4 from J; bases not matched to a gene: 4. The CDR3 sequence is 14 residues long. The CDR3 bases are TGTGCCAGCAGAGCCGGGACAGGGGGCTATGGCTACACCTTC. Translation: CASRAGTGGYGYTF.

The chain joins TRBV9 to TRBJ1-1, with D possibly matching TRBD1 (5 bases). This CDR3 region has 15 residues. Looked up from germline, CDR1 is SGDLS and CDR2 is YYNGEE. The germline V and J ends were trimmed by 0 bases and 5 bases, with 14 bases remaining between them. In nucleotides, the CDR3 is TGTGCCAGCAGCGTAGTCCCGGGGTCAGGGACTGAAGCTTTCTTT. Its protein product is CASSVVPGSGTEAFF.

The chain links TRBV7-9 to TRBJ1-1, with D perhaps TRBD1 (6 bases). CDR1 is SEHNR and CDR2 is FQNEAQ in the germline V gene (reference sequence). The CDR3 consists of 15 residues. V was shortened by 7 bases and J by 4 bases, with 19 bases between the two germline ends. In DNA form, the CDR3 reads TGTGCCAGCACCGTATTTAGGGGGGAGGGCACTGAAGCTTTCTTT. Its translation is CASTVFRGEGTEAFF. Variable domain in full (rest from reference TRBV7-9 and TRBJ1-1): DTGVSQNPRHKITKRGQNVTFRCDPISEHNRLYWYRQTLGQGPEFLTYFQNEAQLEKSRLLSDRFSAERPKGSFSTLEIQRTEQGDSAMYLCASTVFRGEGTEAFFGQGTRLTVV.

V is TRBV19 and J is TRBJ2-2; D ambiguous. The CDR3 length is 16 residues. Germline assignment: CDR1 LNHDA and CDR2 SQIVND (reference sequence). Between the trimmed V and J ends, which lost 3 bases and 6 bases, there was a span of 17 bases. The CDR3 DNA sequence: TGTGCCAGTAGTATGGGGATGACTGAACCGTCCGGGGAGCTGTTTTTT. The encoded protein is CASSMGMTEPSGELFF.

The rearrangement uses TRBV6-2 or TRBV6-3 and TRBJ2-3; the match to TRBD2 covers 13 bases. The CDR3 length is 15 residues. V trimming: 6 bases; J trimming: 3 bases; junction bases outside the gene matches: 3. Per germline, CDR1 MNHEY and CDR2 SVGEGT. For the CDR3, the DNA is TGTGCCAGCAGCTGGACTAGCGGGAGTACAGATACGCAGTATTTT. Residues: CASSWTSGSTDTQYF.

The V gene is TRBV5-1, the J gene TRBJ2-1, with D maybe TRBD2 (5 bases). Trimming removed 0 bases from V and 2 bases from J, with 9 bases in between. The CDR3 is made up of 15 amino acids. The germline gives CDR1 SGHRS, CDR2 YFSETQ. The CDR3 sequence: CASSLVAGPYNEQFF. The CDR3, as DNA: TGCGCCAGCAGCTTGGTGGCGGGCCCCTACAATGAGCAGTTCTTC.

The rearrangement joins TRBV6-2 or TRBV6-3 to TRBJ2-1; 10 positions agree with TRBD2. This CDR3 is 19 amino acids long. With V trimmed by 3 bases and J by 4 bases, 15 bases remained unmatched. The V gene's germline CDR1 is MNHEY and CDR2 SVGEGT. The chain's CDR3 is CASSYRAASGRSVYNEQFF. The DNA for the CDR3 is TGTGCCAGCAGTTATAGGGCCGCTAGCGGGAGATCAGTATACAATGAGCAGTTCTTC.

This sequence joins TRBV6-5 and TRBJ2-7, with TRBD1 matching over 11 bases. The V gene end was trimmed by 8 bases and the J gene end by 6 bases; junction bases not matched to a gene: 3. The germline gives CDR1 MNHEY, CDR2 SVGAGI. The length of the CDR3 is 12 residues. CDR3 amino acids: CASPGQGGEQYF. DNA for the CDR3: TGTGCCAGCCCGGGACAGGGGGGCGAGCAGTACTTC.

The chain has TRBV7-2 and TRBJ2-2; weak D call: TRBD2 (6 bases). The V and J ends lost 0 bases and 5 bases respectively, with 13 bases between them. Germline-derived CDR1 and CDR2 are SGHTA and FQGNSA. The CDR3 runs to 16 residues. The CDR3 DNA sequence: TGTGCCAGCAGCTTAGCGCGGTGGGAGGCGACCGGGGAGCTGTTTTTT. Amino acid sequence: CASSLARWEATGELFF. Looking up the rest from reference TRBV7-2 and TRBJ2-2 gives the full variable domain: GAGVSQSPSNKVTEKGKDVELRCDPISGHTALYWYRQSLGQGLEFLIYFQGNSAPDKSGLPSDRFSAERTGGSVSTLTIQRTQQEDSAVYLCASSLARWEATGELFFGEGSRLTVL.

The chain carries TRBV13 and TRBJ2-3, with 13 bases that match TRBD2. The trim removed 4 bases at V and 0 bases at J, leaving 4 bases unmatched. This CDR3 contains 17 residues. Looked up from germline, CDR1 is PRHDT and CDR2 is FYEKMQ (reference sequence). CDR3 DNA: TGTGCCAGCAGCTCCCGGACTAGCGGGAGTAGCACAGATACGCAGTATTTT. Amino acid sequence: CASSSRTSGSSTDTQYF.

The rearrangement joins TRBV27 to TRBJ1-6, with TRBD1 matching 9 bases. The germline V gene has CDR1 MNHEY and CDR2 SMNVEV (reference sequence). The V segment lost 6 bases and the J segment 8 bases; nucleotides outside the gene matches: 5. This CDR3 region has 14 residues. In DNA form, the CDR3 reads TGTGCCAGCAGGACGGGACAGGGTCATTCACCCCTCCACTTT. This translates into CASRTGQGHSPLHF.

J is TRBJ2-5 and V is TRBV28, with TRBD2 identical over 8 bases. CDR3 length: 14 residues. With 7 bases clipped from V and 5 bases from J, the junction kept 9 bases outside the gene matches. Germline V gene sequence: CDR1 MDHEN, CDR2 SYDVKM. The CDR3 sequence: CASNPRGGWETQYF. The CDR3 DNA follows: TGTGCCAGCAATCCCCGGGGGGGTTGGGAGACCCAGTACTTC.